A selection of T cell receptor beta chains follows, all from one sample in a study of patients and donors after allogeneic stem cell transplantation. MiXCR was run by TCRdb on the RT-PCR reads, yielding one entry per CDR3 protein. The sample has approximately 160,000 distinct CDR3 sequences; 30% are singletons. The material sequenced was blood, either unsorted or a sorted T cell fraction (not recorded which). These receptor sequences come from a human donor who was either an allogeneic HSCT recipient or a stem cell or donor lymphocyte infusion donor (not recorded which). It is not recorded whose cells these are; they may come from a transplant donor. Both conserved end residues are part of each CDR3. Each record gives: CDR3 DNA, CDR3 protein, V gene, J gene, D gene, clone size. D genes are given only for firm matches. Clone size is shown for a subset of rows, as once, few, many or a class of expanded clone.

CDR3 DNA: TGTGCCAGTGGACAGGTATTGAGTGGAAACACCATATATTTT; CDR3 protein: CASGQVLSGNTIYF; V gene: TRBV28; J gene: TRBJ1-3; D gene: TRBD1; clone size: many
CDR3 DNA: TGCGCCAGCAGCCGGGGACTAGCGGAATATAACAATGAGCAGTTCTTC; CDR3 protein: CASSRGLAEYNNEQFF; V gene: TRBV4-3; J gene: TRBJ2-1; D gene: TRBD2; clone size: -
CDR3 DNA: TGCGCCAGCAGCCAAGAACCCGCGCCCGGATACACTGAAGCTTTCTTT; CDR3 protein: CASSQEPAPGYTEAFF; V gene: TRBV4-3; J gene: TRBJ1-1; D gene: -; clone size: -
CDR3 DNA: TGTGCCAGCAGCCTATACGGGACGCGCTTTAAGTATGGCTACACCTTC; CDR3 protein: CASSLYGTRFKYGYTF; V gene: TRBV4-2; J gene: TRBJ1-2; D gene: -; clone size: few
CDR3 DNA: TGCAGTGCTAACGGGAGCCCGGGACTAGGGCTTAAGACTTACTACAATGAGCAGTTCTTC; CDR3 protein: CSANGSPGLGLKTYYNEQFF; V gene: TRBV20-1; J gene: TRBJ2-1; D gene: TRBD2; clone size: -
CDR3 DNA: TGTGCCAGCCGATCTTTTACGTATGAGCTCCAAGAGACCCAGTACTTC; CDR3 protein: CASRSFTYELQETQYF; V gene: TRBV27; J gene: TRBJ2-5; D gene: -; clone size: -
CDR3 DNA: TGCGCCAGCAGCCAAGAGTCCAGGGGGAACACTGAAGCTTTCTTT; CDR3 protein: CASSQESRGNTEAFF; V gene: TRBV4-3; J gene: TRBJ1-1; D gene: -; clone size: -
CDR3 DNA: TGTGCCAGCAGCCAAGATGGCAGAAGCAATCAGCCCCAGCATTTT; CDR3 protein: CASSQDGRSNQPQHF; V gene: TRBV3-1; J gene: TRBJ1-5; D gene: -; clone size: few
CDR3 DNA: TGTGCCAGCAGTTGGTCTCGGACCGGCTATGGCTACACCTTC; CDR3 protein: CASSWSRTGYGYTF; V gene: TRBV6-2/TRBV6-3; J gene: TRBJ1-2; D gene: -; clone size: few
CDR3 DNA: TGCAGTGCTAGAGATCCGGTCGCGGGAGGCTACACCTTC; CDR3 protein: CSARDPVAGGYTF; V gene: TRBV20-1; J gene: TRBJ1-2; D gene: -; clone size: -
CDR3 DNA: TGTGCCAGCAGTTACCTCAGGGGTGGATCACCCCTCCACTTT; CDR3 protein: CASSYLRGGSPLHF; V gene: TRBV6-2/TRBV6-3; J gene: TRBJ1-6; D gene: -; clone size: few
CDR3 DNA: TGTGCCATTGTGGACAGTTTACCGAACACTGAAGCTTTCTTT; CDR3 protein: CAIVDSLPNTEAFF; V gene: TRBV10-3; J gene: TRBJ1-1; D gene: -; clone size: few
CDR3 DNA: TGCGCCAGCAGCTTGGATGTAGCCTACTCCTACGAGCAGTACTTC; CDR3 protein: CASSLDVAYSYEQYF; V gene: TRBV5-1; J gene: TRBJ2-7; D gene: -; clone size: -
CDR3 DNA: TGCAGTGCTAGAGGGGACAGGACTCAGCCCCAGCATTTT; CDR3 protein: CSARGDRTQPQHF; V gene: TRBV20-1; J gene: TRBJ1-5; D gene: TRBD1; clone size: few
CDR3 DNA: TGTGCCACCAGCAAGCCGGGCTTCTCTGGAAACACCATATATTTT; CDR3 protein: CATSKPGFSGNTIYF; V gene: TRBV7-2; J gene: TRBJ1-3; D gene: -; clone size: -
CDR3 DNA: TGCAGCGTCCTAGCGGGAGAGGGCAATGAGCAGTTCTTC; CDR3 protein: CSVLAGEGNEQFF; V gene: TRBV29-1; J gene: TRBJ2-1; D gene: TRBD2; clone size: many
CDR3 DNA: TGCGCCAGCAGCTTGGAAAGAATGACCTACAATGAGCAGTTCTTC; CDR3 protein: CASSLERMTYNEQFF; V gene: TRBV5-1; J gene: TRBJ2-1; D gene: -; clone size: -
CDR3 DNA: TGTGCCAGCAGACGGACAGGGAGCAATGAGCAGTTCTTC; CDR3 protein: CASRRTGSNEQFF; V gene: TRBV5-6; J gene: TRBJ2-1; D gene: TRBD1; clone size: few
CDR3 DNA: TGTGCCAGCAGCTTACGCGACTATCAGCCCCAGCATTTT; CDR3 protein: CASSLRDYQPQHF; V gene: TRBV7-2; J gene: TRBJ1-5; D gene: -; clone size: few
CDR3 DNA: TGTGCCAGCAGTTTATCGGCTGCCCCCCCACGGACATACGAGCAGTACTTC; CDR3 protein: CASSLSAAPPRTYEQYF; V gene: TRBV27; J gene: TRBJ2-7; D gene: -; clone size: -
CDR3 DNA: TGTGCCAGCACCGGGACAGGGTCCTACGAGCAGTACTTC; CDR3 protein: CASTGTGSYEQYF; V gene: TRBV6-5; J gene: TRBJ2-7; D gene: TRBD1; clone size: -
CDR3 DNA: TGTGCCAGCAGCCGCGGCGCTGAGCAGTTCTTC; CDR3 protein: CASSRGAEQFF; V gene: TRBV7-9; J gene: TRBJ2-1; D gene: -; clone size: few
CDR3 DNA: TGTGCCAGCAGGACACGGGCTGGAGAGACCCAGTACTTC; CDR3 protein: CASRTRAGETQYF; V gene: TRBV7-9; J gene: TRBJ2-5; D gene: -; clone size: -
CDR3 DNA: TGTGCCAGCAGCCCCTCCGTCCCCTGGGACAGGGAGCTGTTTTTT; CDR3 protein: CASSPSVPWDRELFF; V gene: TRBV7-8; J gene: TRBJ2-2; D gene: -; clone size: -
CDR3 DNA: TGTGCCAGCAGCTTAGTGCCCAGCGGGACTGAGCAGTTCTTC; CDR3 protein: CASSLVPSGTEQFF; V gene: TRBV7-2; J gene: TRBJ2-1; D gene: TRBD2; clone size: few
CDR3 DNA: TGCGCCAGCAGCCAAGAGACAGGGGCCATCCCATCCTATGGCTACACCTTC; CDR3 protein: CASSQETGAIPSYGYTF; V gene: TRBV4-3; J gene: TRBJ1-2; D gene: TRBD1; clone size: many
CDR3 DNA: TGCAGTGCTAGTGGGGACAGCTCCTACAATGAGCAGTTCTTC; CDR3 protein: CSASGDSSYNEQFF; V gene: TRBV20-1; J gene: TRBJ2-1; D gene: TRBD1; clone size: few
CDR3 DNA: TGTGCCAGCAGTTTATGGGGACTAGCCTATGACGAGCAGTACTTC; CDR3 protein: CASSLWGLAYDEQYF; V gene: TRBV27; J gene: TRBJ2-7; D gene: TRBD2; clone size: -
CDR3 DNA: TGTGCCAGCAGCCGGCCCCCCACACGGAAGGTGGATGGCTACACCTTC; CDR3 protein: CASSRPPTRKVDGYTF; V gene: TRBV28; J gene: TRBJ1-2; D gene: -; clone size: many
CDR3 DNA: TGCGCCAGCAGCCAAGATGGAGACTGGGGAGATACGCAGTATTTT; CDR3 protein: CASSQDGDWGDTQYF; V gene: TRBV4-3; J gene: TRBJ2-3; D gene: -; clone size: -
CDR3 DNA: TGTGCCAGCAGCCAAGATGGGGGACAGGCCCATCAGCCCCAGCATTTT; CDR3 protein: CASSQDGGQAHQPQHF; V gene: TRBV4-2; J gene: TRBJ1-5; D gene: TRBD1; clone size: few
CDR3 DNA: TGCGCCAGCAGTATGGGCAGCCTAGCGGGGTTAGATACGCAGTATTTT; CDR3 protein: CASSMGSLAGLDTQYF; V gene: TRBV10-1; J gene: TRBJ2-3; D gene: TRBD2; clone size: -
CDR3 DNA: TGTGCCAGCAGCGACAGGGATTCCACTGAAGCTTTCTTT; CDR3 protein: CASSDRDSTEAFF; V gene: TRBV6-2/TRBV6-3; J gene: TRBJ1-1; D gene: TRBD1; clone size: -
CDR3 DNA: TGTGCCAGCAGGCCAGGGGACACAGATACGCAGTATTTT; CDR3 protein: CASRPGDTDTQYF; V gene: TRBV6-5; J gene: TRBJ2-3; D gene: -; clone size: -
CDR3 DNA: TGCAGTGCTAGCCCTTTGGACATGAATCAGCCCCAGCATTTT; CDR3 protein: CSASPLDMNQPQHF; V gene: TRBV20-1; J gene: TRBJ1-5; D gene: -; clone size: -
CDR3 DNA: TGTGCCAGTAGTCCTCCGGGACAGGTGAGAGATACGCAGTATTTT; CDR3 protein: CASSPPGQVRDTQYF; V gene: TRBV19; J gene: TRBJ2-3; D gene: TRBD1; clone size: -
CDR3 DNA: TGTGCCAGCAGCGACAGGGTTAACACTGAAGCTTTCTTT; CDR3 protein: CASSDRVNTEAFF; V gene: TRBV7-9; J gene: TRBJ1-1; D gene: TRBD1; clone size: -
CDR3 DNA: TGTGCCAGCAGTTCGACAGAGTTCTATGGCTACACCTTC; CDR3 protein: CASSSTEFYGYTF; V gene: TRBV12-3/TRBV12-4; J gene: TRBJ1-2; D gene: -; clone size: many
CDR3 DNA: TGCAGCGTTGCGACAGGGGTAAGAAGCTATGGCTACACCTTC; CDR3 protein: CSVATGVRSYGYTF; V gene: TRBV29-1; J gene: TRBJ1-2; D gene: TRBD1; clone size: many
CDR3 DNA: TGCAGTGCTAGTAACAACTACGAGCAGTACTTC; CDR3 protein: CSASNNYEQYF; V gene: TRBV20-1; J gene: TRBJ2-7; D gene: -; clone size: -
CDR3 DNA: TGTGCCAGCAGCCGTCCCCAAGAGACCCAGTACTTC; CDR3 protein: CASSRPQETQYF; V gene: TRBV3-1; J gene: TRBJ2-5; D gene: -; clone size: -
CDR3 DNA: TGTGCCAGCAGTCCCCACGGTCCCGGGGAGCTGTTTTTT; CDR3 protein: CASSPHGPGELFF; V gene: TRBV12-3/TRBV12-4; J gene: TRBJ2-2; D gene: -; clone size: few
CDR3 DNA: TGCAGTGCTAGCCCACTAGCGGGGGCCTACGAGCAGTACTTC; CDR3 protein: CSASPLAGAYEQYF; V gene: TRBV20-1; J gene: TRBJ2-7; D gene: TRBD2; clone size: -
CDR3 DNA: TGCAGTGCTAGTGAGGCAGTCCGGGTGGCAGATACGCAGTATTTT; CDR3 protein: CSASEAVRVADTQYF; V gene: TRBV20-1; J gene: TRBJ2-3; D gene: -; clone size: -
CDR3 DNA: TGTGCCAGCAGTTCAACTGAGTACGAGCAGTACTTC; CDR3 protein: CASSSTEYEQYF; V gene: TRBV28; J gene: TRBJ2-7; D gene: -; clone size: -
CDR3 DNA: TGCGCCAGCAGTGAGTCCGGACAGGATCGCCAGCCCCAGCATTTT; CDR3 protein: CASSESGQDRQPQHF; V gene: TRBV10-2; J gene: TRBJ1-5; D gene: TRBD1; clone size: few
CDR3 DNA: TGCGCCAGCAGCTCCGACAGGTCGAGCACAGATACGCAGTATTTT; CDR3 protein: CASSSDRSSTDTQYF; V gene: TRBV5-1; J gene: TRBJ2-3; D gene: -; clone size: -
CDR3 DNA: TGTGCCAGCAGCTTACGGTCCGGGCCATACACCGGGGAGCTGTTTTTT; CDR3 protein: CASSLRSGPYTGELFF; V gene: TRBV7-2; J gene: TRBJ2-2; D gene: -; clone size: -
CDR3 DNA: TGTGCCAGCAGCCCGGCGGCGTTTTCTGAAGCTTTCTTT; CDR3 protein: CASSPAAFSEAFF; V gene: TRBV16; J gene: TRBJ1-1; D gene: -; clone size: -
CDR3 DNA: TGCAGTGCAACCGGGACAGGGGGATCTGGCTACGAGCAGTACTTC; CDR3 protein: CSATGTGGSGYEQYF; V gene: TRBV20-1; J gene: TRBJ2-7; D gene: TRBD1; clone size: few
CDR3 DNA: TGCAGTGCTACCGGGACAGGGGCCATCCTAGACGAGCAGTACTTC; CDR3 protein: CSATGTGAILDEQYF; V gene: TRBV20-1; J gene: TRBJ2-7; D gene: TRBD1; clone size: -
CDR3 DNA: TGTGCCACCAGCAGAGATCGTGGGGATTGGACTGAAGCTTTCTTT; CDR3 protein: CATSRDRGDWTEAFF; V gene: TRBV15; J gene: TRBJ1-1; D gene: -; clone size: few
CDR3 DNA: TGTGCCAGCAGTTCCTCGGGACAGGGGGCCCACGAGCAGTACTTC; CDR3 protein: CASSSSGQGAHEQYF; V gene: TRBV28; J gene: TRBJ2-7; D gene: TRBD1; clone size: -
CDR3 DNA: TGTGCCACCAGTGAAGGGGGCACAGATACGCAGTATTTT; CDR3 protein: CATSEGGTDTQYF; V gene: TRBV24-1; J gene: TRBJ2-3; D gene: -; clone size: -
CDR3 DNA: TGCAGTGCTAGACCTACAACAGCTACCGGGGAGCTGTTTTTT; CDR3 protein: CSARPTTATGELFF; V gene: TRBV20-1; J gene: TRBJ2-2; D gene: -; clone size: -